This T cell receptor (beta chain) is from a study of identical twins. CDR1 and CDR2 (germline): LGHNA, YSLEER. The germline V and J ends were trimmed by 0 bases and 2 bases, with 8 bases remaining between them. This CDR3 comprises 16 residues. From the 5' RACE reads, TCRdb called clonotypes with MiXCR, one entry per CDR3 protein. The data contain a few hundred thousand distinct CDR3 sequences, about 8.5% of them singletons. There are many counts of this clonotype. These data also featured in a second study, about yellow fever vaccine responses in identical twins. That paper states: The authors reported partly convergent, partly personalized vaccine responses in identical twins.

V usage is TRBV4-3 and J usage is TRBJ2-6; D is perhaps TRBD1 (5 bases). The sequencing sample was made of CD8+ T cells sorted from blood. The source is a woman aged 18-35 years in good health. This CDR3 is CASSQDEGAGANVLTF. In nucleotides, the CDR3 is TGCGCCAGCAGCCAAGATGAAGGGGCTGGGGCCAACGTCCTGACTTTC.